The T cell receptor (beta chain) under discussion was sequenced for a study of OX40 agonist ivuxolimab in advanced cancers. General study results and limits: People who partly responded at 0.1-3.0 mg/kg had some of the least clonal expansion seen. CD4+ and CD8+ blood T cells expanded clonally by week 6 at 0.1 to 3.0 mg/kg. CD8+ T cells were the subset that, on average, had more expanded clones than CD4+.

Of note for this clone: Its specificity is not known.

Per the germline V gene, CDR1 is SGHNT and CDR2 is YENEEA. The germline V and J ends were trimmed by 5 bases and 4 bases, with 13 bases remaining between them. The CDR3 contains 14 residues. Sampling times: baseline, cycle 4 day 1, cycle 7 day 1. The table came from immunoSEQ multiplex PCR; TCRdb's copy has only in-frame clones and leaves some out. The table records 50,000 to 65,000 clones, roughly four fifths of them present only once. This clonotype was sampled from an adult with an advanced solid tumor such as melanoma, head and neck, liver or kidney cancer. The source material was CD4+ or CD8+ T cells sorted from blood, sampled in a trial of the OX40 agonist ivuxolimab. The chain has TRBV11-3 and TRBJ2-3; D is unclear. CDR3 sequence: CASSPDNGADTQYF. CDR3 nucleotide sequence: TGTGCCAGCAGCCCTGATAACGGCGCAGATACGCAGTATTTT.